The 23 T cell receptor beta chains listed next were all sequenced from one sample in a study of blood T cell repertoires in COVID-19. The protocol was immunoSEQ multiplex PCR, while the TCRdb copy is restricted to in-frame clones and leaves out a portion. Of hundreds of thousands of clones in the sample, under 90% were seen once. The sequenced sample was PBMCs or T cells enriched from blood (not recorded which). The receptors here all came from a woman under 40 who had recovered from COVID-19.

The J gene is TRBJ1-2, the V gene TRBV6-5; 9 bases are a match to TRBD1. The CDR3 consists of 15 residues. J lost 4 bases, V lost 2 bases, and 5 bases had no gene match. CDR1 MNHEY and CDR2 SVGAGI come from the germline V gene. In DNA form, the CDR3 reads TGTGCCAGCAGTTACGGGGGGACAGGGCTCTATGGCTACACCTTC. Translated, it gives CASSYGGTGLYGYTF.

J is TRBJ2-2 and V is TRBV11-2, with 9 nucleotides matching TRBD1. The CDR3 loop spans 17 amino acids. The germline gives CDR1 SGHAT, CDR2 FQNNGV. V was pared by 5 bases and J by 6 bases, with 13 bases of the junction left unmatched. DNA of the CDR3: TGTGCCAGCAGCCTTCAACAGGGGGCCTTTGGGCCCGGGGAGCTGTTTTTT. This encodes CASSLQQGAFGPGELFF.

This chain connects TRBV5-1 to TRBJ2-7, with 9 bases that match TRBD1. The CDR3 spans 15 residues. Germline loops: CDR1 SGHRS, CDR2 YFSETQ. Losses at the gene ends were 4 bases for V and 3 bases for J; bases not matched to a gene: 8. In DNA, the CDR3 is TGCGCCAGCAGCCCTCCAACGGGACAGGGCTACGAGCAGTACTTC. Amino acids: CASSPPTGQGYEQYF.

A few counts support this clone. Compared with germline, one end of the junction differs, possibly owing to a read error. V gene TRBV5-1 combines with J gene TRBJ2-7, with TRBD2 as a possible D gene (6 bases). CDR3 length equals 14 residues. From germline, CDR1 is SGHRS and CDR2 YFSETQ. The CDR3 loop is CASSLEEGSHEQYF. CDR3 sequence (DNA): TGCGCCAGCAGCTTGGAGGAGGGCTCCCACGAGCAGTACTTC.

Here the CDR3 reads CASSDNSRGTEAFF. CDR3 nucleotide sequence: TGTGCCAGCAGCGACAATAGTCGGGGGACTGAAGCTTTCTTT. The rearrangement links TRBV9 to TRBJ1-1; weak D call: TRBD1 (5 bases). Germline CDR1 is SGDLS and CDR2 is YYNGEE. Between the trimmed V and J ends, which lost 3 bases and 5 bases, there was a span of 14 bases. The CDR3 totals 14 residues. Supplemented by reference TRBV9 and TRBJ1-1, the full variable domain reads DSGVTQTPKHLITATGQRVTLRCSPRSGDLSVYWYQQSLDQGLQFLIQYYNGEERAKGNILERFSAQQFPDLHSELNLSSLELGDSALYFCASSDNSRGTEAFFGQGTRLTVV.

This chain links TRBV6-5 with TRBJ2-2, with D perhaps matching TRBD1 (6 bases). Germline assignment: CDR1 MNHEY and CDR2 SVGAGI. The CDR3 sequence is 13 residues long. V lost 2 bases to trimming and J lost 6 bases, with 7 bases between them. The CDR3 here is CASSYGGSGELFF. The CDR3 DNA reads as TGTGCCAGCAGTTACGGGGGCTCCGGGGAGCTGTTTTTT.

In nucleotides, the CDR3 is TGTGCCAGCAGTCCTTTGACTGGCACTGAAGCTTTCTTT. Protein sequence: CASSPLTGTEAFF. This chain links TRBV12-3 or TRBV12-4 with TRBJ1-1; no clear D. V shed 5 bases and J shed 4 bases, with 11 bases lying between them. The CDR3 spans 13 residues.

This chain links TRBV29-1 with TRBJ1-2; D is unresolved. Per the germline V gene, CDR1 is SQVTM and CDR2 is ANQGSEA. Trimming took 4 bases from V and 4 from J, leaving 13 bases between them. The CDR3 has 13 residues. In DNA, the CDR3 is TGCAGCGTTGGCGGGGAACGCGCCTATGGCTACACCTTC. Its translation: CSVGGERAYGYTF.

This chain uses TRBV6-2 or TRBV6-3 with TRBJ2-5, with 10 bases fitting TRBD2. Trimming at V came to 0 bases and at J to 0 bases, leaving 4 bases not matched to a gene. Germline V gives CDR1 MNHEY, CDR2 SVGEGT. This CDR3 region has 17 residues. For the CDR3, the DNA is TGTGCCAGCAGTTACTCGCCAGCGGGAGGGGACCAAGAGACCCAGTACTTC. Protein product: CASSYSPAGGDQETQYF.

The V and J genes are TRBV2 and TRBJ2-7; D might be TRBD2 (5 bases). Trimming cost V 4 bases and J 9 bases, with 16 bases left between them. Germline assignment: CDR1 SNHLY and CDR2 FYNNEI. The CDR3 runs to 13 residues. CDR3: CASSVLEDSVQYF. In DNA form, the CDR3 reads TGTGCCAGCAGTGTTCTGGAGGATTCGGTGCAGTACTTC.

In DNA form, the CDR3 reads TGTGCCAGCAAACGAGGGCAGGGGGCCGACTATGGCTACACCTTC. Its protein is CASKRGQGADYGYTF. This rearrangement joins TRBV27 to TRBJ1-2, with 8 bases that match TRBD1. Germline V CDR1 and CDR2: MNHEY, SMNVEV (reference sequence). The trim removed 7 bases at V and 3 bases at J, leaving 10 bases unmatched. The CDR3 spans 15 residues.

J is TRBJ1-1 and V is TRBV3-1 (or the pseudogene TRBV3-2); D possibly corresponds to TRBD1 (5 bases). CDR1 is LGHDT, CDR2 YNNKEL, per germline (reference sequence). The CDR3 is 15 residues long. Trimming removed 3 bases at V and 1 base at J, with 12 bases between. CDR3 in amino acids: CASSQGLTGNTEAFF. The CDR3 nucleotides read TGTGCCAGCAGCCAGGGACTCACGGGGAACACTGAAGCTTTCTTT.

The chain carries TRBV27 and TRBJ1-2; 9 bases fit TRBD1. This CDR3 comprises 17 residues. The germline V gene has CDR1 MNHEY and CDR2 SMNVEV (reference sequence). With 5 bases clipped from V and 7 bases from J, the junction kept 17 bases outside the gene matches. The chain's CDR3 is CASSHAGQGGEVGGYTF. CDR3 DNA sequence: TGTGCCAGCAGTCACGCGGGACAGGGAGGGGAAGTAGGTGGCTACACCTTC.

The chain couples TRBV19 to TRBJ1-5; 8 bases are a match to TRBD1. Germline V lookup: CDR1 LNHDA, CDR2 SQIVND (reference sequence). The V and J ends lost 3 bases and 4 bases, in that order; junction bases with no gene match: 11. The CDR3 consists of 17 residues. DNA for the CDR3: TGTGCCAGTAGTATGGATTCAGGGGGCGTCCCTAATCAGCCCCAGCATTTT. It translates to CASSMDSGGVPNQPQHF.

This clone appeared a few times. The CDR3 spells CASRGRSSGNTIYF. The CDR3 DNA follows: TGTGCCAGCAGGGGGAGATCCTCTGGAAACACCATATATTTT. V and J are TRBV28 and TRBJ1-3; D is undetermined. The CDR3 runs 14 residues. Looked up from germline, CDR1 is MDHEN and CDR2 is SYDVKM. Deletions cut 6 bases from V and 0 bases from J, with 9 bases between. Filled out from reference TRBV28 and TRBJ1-3, the complete variable domain reads DVKVTQSSRYLVKRTGEKVFLECVQDMDHENMFWYRQDPGLGLRLIYFSYDVKMKEKGDIPEGYSVSREKKERFSLILESASTNQTSMYLCASRGRSSGNTIYFGEGSWLTVV.

The chain employs TRBV27 and TRBJ2-7; D remains ambiguous. This CDR3 has 11 residues. Trimming took off 8 bases at V and 3 bases at J, with 8 bases between the two ends. Germline V lookup: CDR1 MNHEY, CDR2 SMNVEV (reference sequence). CDR3 sequence reads: CASGGDYEQYF. The DNA for the CDR3 is TGTGCCAGCGGCGGAGACTACGAGCAGTACTTC.

This chain connects TRBV10-1 to TRBJ2-2; 10 positions match TRBD2. Germline V lookup: CDR1 WNHNN, CDR2 SYGVQD (reference sequence). Trimming at V came to 1 base and at J to 4 bases, leaving 15 bases not matched to a gene. This CDR3 region has 20 residues. The CDR3 region is CASSEFPGLAPSLRTGELFF. The CDR3 region has the DNA TGCGCCAGCAGTGAGTTTCCGGGACTAGCGCCTAGCTTGCGCACCGGGGAGCTGTTTTTT.

The V call is TRBV28, the J call TRBJ2-1; 11 positions agree with TRBD2. Germline V lookup: CDR1 MDHEN, CDR2 SYDVKM. V shed 3 bases and J 2 bases; nucleotides not matched to a gene: 6. This CDR3 is 17 amino acids long. DNA for the CDR3: TGTGCCAGCAGTTTGGGACTAGCGGTATTCGCCTACAATGAGCAGTTCTTC. It specifies CASSLGLAVFAYNEQFF.

The rearrangement links TRBV5-1 to TRBJ2-3; 7 bases are a match to TRBD1. Germline V gene data show CDR1 as SGHRS and CDR2 as YFSETQ. CDR3 length: 15 residues. V lost 7 bases to trimming and J lost 1 base; unmatched junction nucleotides: 9. CDR3 amino acids: CASERGQQGTDTQYF. The CDR3 DNA reads TGCGCCAGCGAGAGGGGGCAGCAGGGCACAGATACGCAGTATTTT.

This chain links TRBV19 with TRBJ1-3; D is undetermined. The CDR3 is 14 residues long. Germline CDR1 LNHDA, CDR2 SQIVND (reference sequence). Trimming removed 6 bases at V and 2 bases at J, with 11 bases between. CDR3 in amino acids: CASSLLQPGNTIYF. CDR3 bases: TGTGCCAGTAGCCTCCTACAGCCTGGAAACACCATATATTTT.

This chain joins TRBV11-2 and TRBJ2-5, with 9 bases lining up with TRBD2. The CDR3 length is 14 residues. J gave up 5 bases and V 1 base, and 2 bases lay outside the gene matches. Per the germline V gene, CDR1 is SGHAT and CDR2 is FQNNGV. CDR3 protein: CASSLVAGDETQYF. DNA of the CDR3: TGTGCCAGCAGCTTAGTAGCGGGAGACGAGACCCAGTACTTC.

The chain joins TRBV19 to TRBJ1-5; D gene unclear. Looked up from germline, CDR1 is LNHDA and CDR2 is SQIVND (reference sequence). V gave up 3 bases and J gave up 5 bases, with 8 bases separating them. The CDR3 spans 13 residues. CDR3 in amino acids: CASSMNRDQPQHF. CDR3 in DNA: TGTGCCAGTAGTATGAACCGGGATCAGCCCCAGCATTTT.

The genes are TRBV30 and TRBJ1-2, with TRBD1 identical over 10 bases. Trimming removed 5 bases from V and 8 bases from J; junction bases left unmatched: 11. The V gene's germline CDR1 is GTSNPN and CDR2 SVGIG (reference sequence). The length of the CDR3 is 14 residues. The CDR3 loop reads CAWHRQGAVGGYTF. CDR3 sequence (DNA): TGTGCCTGGCATCGACAGGGGGCGGTAGGAGGCTACACCTTC.